This TCR beta chain derives from a study of blood T cell repertoires in COVID-19. Study information: T cells, B-cell-depleted T cells, or PBMCs provided the cDNA or gDNA that served as material.

Original analysis: Estimation of nucleated cell counts relied on the amplification of reference gene primers. Only in-frame clones appear in the TCRdb table, and some are missing; sequencing was by immunoSEQ multiplex PCR. V and J calls and clone size are given by that table; D and trimming were obtained from the DNA. Here the sample spans 170,000 or so clones, approximately 83% being singletons. Germline lookup yields CDR1 MNHNY and CDR2 SVGAGI (reference sequence). The CDR3 has 19 residues. After removal of 5 bases from V and 2 bases from J, the junction contained 11 bases not matched to a gene. This chain uses TRBV6-6 with TRBJ2-6, with 11 bases that match TRBD1. The clonotype comes from a human donor in a cohort sampled during active COVID-19. Input material: peripheral blood. CDR3 DNA sequence: TGTGCCAGCAGTCAACGACCCACGGGACAGGGGGCTGGGGCCAACGTCCTGACTTTC. Its translation is CASSQRPTGQGAGANVLTF.